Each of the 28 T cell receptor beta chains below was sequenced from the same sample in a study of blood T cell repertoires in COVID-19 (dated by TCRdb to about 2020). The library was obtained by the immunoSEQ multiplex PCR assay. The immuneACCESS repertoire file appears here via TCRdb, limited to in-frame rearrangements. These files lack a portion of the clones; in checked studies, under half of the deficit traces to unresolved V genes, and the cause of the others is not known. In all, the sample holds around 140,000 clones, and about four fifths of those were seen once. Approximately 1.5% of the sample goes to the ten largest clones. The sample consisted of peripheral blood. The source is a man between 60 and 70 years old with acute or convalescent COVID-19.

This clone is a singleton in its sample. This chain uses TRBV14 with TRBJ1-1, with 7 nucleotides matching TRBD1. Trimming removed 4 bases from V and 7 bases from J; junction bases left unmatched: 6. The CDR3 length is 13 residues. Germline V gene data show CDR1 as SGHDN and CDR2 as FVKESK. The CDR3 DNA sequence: TGTGCCAGCAGCCTACGGACAGGCTTTGAAGCTTTCTTT. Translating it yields CASSLRTGFEAFF. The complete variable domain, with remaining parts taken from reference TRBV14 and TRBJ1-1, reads EAGVTQFPSHSVIEKGQTVTLRCDPISGHDNLYWYRRVMGKEIKFLLHFVKESKQDESGMPNNRFLAERTGGTYSTLKVQPAELEDSGVYFCASSLRTGFEAFFGQGTRLTVV.

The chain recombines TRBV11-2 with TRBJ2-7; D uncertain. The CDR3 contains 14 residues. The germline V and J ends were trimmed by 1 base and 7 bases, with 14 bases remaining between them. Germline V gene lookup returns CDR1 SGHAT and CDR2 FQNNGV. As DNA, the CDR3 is TGTGCCAGCAGCTTAGGCCTAGAAATGCGAGAGCAGTACTTC. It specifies CASSLGLEMREQYF.

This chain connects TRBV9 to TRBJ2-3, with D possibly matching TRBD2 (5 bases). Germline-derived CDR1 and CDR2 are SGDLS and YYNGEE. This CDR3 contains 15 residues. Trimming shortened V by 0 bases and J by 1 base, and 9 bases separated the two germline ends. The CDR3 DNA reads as TGTGCCAGCAGCGTAGTGGGAGTCGGCACAGATACGCAGTATTTT. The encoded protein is CASSVVGVGTDTQYF.

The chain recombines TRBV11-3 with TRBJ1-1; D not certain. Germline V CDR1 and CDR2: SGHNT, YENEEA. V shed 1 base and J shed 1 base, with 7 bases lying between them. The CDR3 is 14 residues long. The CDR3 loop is CASSLGRGNTEAFF. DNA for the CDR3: TGTGCCAGCAGCTTAGGACGGGGGAACACTGAAGCTTTCTTT.

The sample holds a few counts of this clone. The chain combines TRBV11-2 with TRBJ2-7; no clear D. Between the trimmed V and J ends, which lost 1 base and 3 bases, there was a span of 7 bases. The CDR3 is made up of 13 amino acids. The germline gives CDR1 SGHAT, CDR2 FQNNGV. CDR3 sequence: CASSLGLGYEQYF. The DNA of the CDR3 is TGTGCCAGCAGCTTAGGTCTCGGCTACGAGCAGTACTTC.

CDR3 region: CASRARDRGNNSGANVLTF. In nucleotides, the CDR3 is TGCGCCAGCAGGGCCAGGGACAGGGGGAATAACTCTGGGGCCAACGTCCTGACTTTC. The chain couples TRBV5-1 to TRBJ2-6, with 11 bases aligning to TRBD1. The CDR3 loop spans 19 amino acids. J was trimmed by 0 bases and V by 5 bases; bases with no gene match: 10. The V gene's germline CDR1 is SGHRS and CDR2 YFSETQ.

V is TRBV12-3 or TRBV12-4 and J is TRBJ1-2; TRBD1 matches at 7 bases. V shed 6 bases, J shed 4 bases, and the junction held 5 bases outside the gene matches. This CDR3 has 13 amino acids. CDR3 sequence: CASSPNRGYGYTF. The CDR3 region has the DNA TGTGCCAGCAGCCCAAACAGGGGCTATGGCTACACCTTC.

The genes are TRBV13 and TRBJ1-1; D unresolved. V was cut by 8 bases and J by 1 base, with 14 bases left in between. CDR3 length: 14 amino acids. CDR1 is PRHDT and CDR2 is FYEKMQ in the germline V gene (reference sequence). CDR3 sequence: CASLRLTPNTEAFF. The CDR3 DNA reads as TGTGCCAGCCTGCGACTAACACCGAACACTGAAGCTTTCTTT.

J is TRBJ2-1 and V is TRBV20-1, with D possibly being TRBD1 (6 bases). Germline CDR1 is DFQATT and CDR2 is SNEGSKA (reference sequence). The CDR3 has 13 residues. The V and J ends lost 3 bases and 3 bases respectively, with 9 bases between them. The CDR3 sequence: CSASQGFYNEQFF. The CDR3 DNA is TGCAGTGCTAGTCAGGGGTTCTACAATGAGCAGTTCTTC.

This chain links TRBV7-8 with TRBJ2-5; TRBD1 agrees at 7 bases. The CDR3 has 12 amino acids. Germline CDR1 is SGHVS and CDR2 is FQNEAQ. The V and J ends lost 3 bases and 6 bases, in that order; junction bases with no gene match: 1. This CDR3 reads CASSFRGQTQYF. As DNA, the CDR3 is TGTGCCAGCAGCTTTAGGGGGCAGACCCAGTACTTC.

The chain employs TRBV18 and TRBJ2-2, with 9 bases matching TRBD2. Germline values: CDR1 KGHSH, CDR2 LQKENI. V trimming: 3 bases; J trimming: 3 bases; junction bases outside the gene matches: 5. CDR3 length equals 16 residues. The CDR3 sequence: CASSPSTSGYTGELFF. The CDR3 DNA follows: TGTGCCAGCTCACCTTCGACTAGCGGATACACCGGGGAGCTGTTTTTT.

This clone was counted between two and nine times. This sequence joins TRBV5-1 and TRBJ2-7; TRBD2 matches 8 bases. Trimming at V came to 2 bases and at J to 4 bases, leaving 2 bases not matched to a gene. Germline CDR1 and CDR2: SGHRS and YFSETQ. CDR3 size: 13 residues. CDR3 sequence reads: CASSFSGSYEQYF. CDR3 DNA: TGCGCCAGCAGCTTCAGCGGGAGTTACGAGCAGTACTTC. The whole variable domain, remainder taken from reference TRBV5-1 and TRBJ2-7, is KAGVTQTPRYLIKTRGQQVTLSCSPISGHRSVSWYQQTPGQGLQFLFEYFSETQRNKGNFPGRFSGRQFSNSRSEMNVSTLELGDSALYLCASSFSGSYEQYFGPGTRLTVT.

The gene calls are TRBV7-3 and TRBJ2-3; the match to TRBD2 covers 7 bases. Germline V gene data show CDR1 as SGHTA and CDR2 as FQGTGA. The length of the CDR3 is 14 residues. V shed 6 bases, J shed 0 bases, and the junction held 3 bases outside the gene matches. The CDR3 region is CASRASGSTDTQYF. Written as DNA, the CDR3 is TGTGCCAGCAGGGCTAGCGGAAGCACAGATACGCAGTATTTT.

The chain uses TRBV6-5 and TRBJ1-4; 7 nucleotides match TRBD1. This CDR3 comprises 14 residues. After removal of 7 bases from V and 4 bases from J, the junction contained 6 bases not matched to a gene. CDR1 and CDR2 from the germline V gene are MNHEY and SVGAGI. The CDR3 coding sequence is TGTGCCAGCAACGAGGGGGCGTTTAATGAAAAACTGTTTTTT. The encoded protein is CASNEGAFNEKLFF.

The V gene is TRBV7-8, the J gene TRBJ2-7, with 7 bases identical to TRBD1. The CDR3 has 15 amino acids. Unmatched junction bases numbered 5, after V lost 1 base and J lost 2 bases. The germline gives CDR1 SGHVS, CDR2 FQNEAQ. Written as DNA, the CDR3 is TGTGCCAGCAGCTTAGTTGGGACAGCTCCCTACGAGCAGTACTTC. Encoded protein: CASSLVGTAPYEQYF.

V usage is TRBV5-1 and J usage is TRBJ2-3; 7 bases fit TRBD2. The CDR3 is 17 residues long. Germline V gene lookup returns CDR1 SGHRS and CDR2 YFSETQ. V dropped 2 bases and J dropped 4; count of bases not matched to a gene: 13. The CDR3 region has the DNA TGCGCCAGCAGCTTACTCACTGCGGGAGAGGGCGCAGATACGCAGTATTTT. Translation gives CASSLLTAGEGADTQYF.

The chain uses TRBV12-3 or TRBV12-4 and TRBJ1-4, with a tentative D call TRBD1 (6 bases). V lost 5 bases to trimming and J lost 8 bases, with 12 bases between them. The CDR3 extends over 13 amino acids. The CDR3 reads CASSPGQIEKLFF. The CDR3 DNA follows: TGTGCCAGCAGTCCAGGACAGATAGAAAAACTGTTTTTT.

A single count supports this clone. Written as DNA, the CDR3 is TGTGCCAGCAGTTTTCTCGACAGGCAGAACACTGAAGCTTTCTTT. Protein: CASSFLDRQNTEAFF. This sequence joins TRBV6-5 and TRBJ1-1, with D maybe TRBD1 (6 bases). The V and J ends lost 4 bases and 1 base respectively, with 13 bases between them. The germline V gene has CDR1 MNHEY and CDR2 SVGAGI. CDR3 length equals 15 residues.

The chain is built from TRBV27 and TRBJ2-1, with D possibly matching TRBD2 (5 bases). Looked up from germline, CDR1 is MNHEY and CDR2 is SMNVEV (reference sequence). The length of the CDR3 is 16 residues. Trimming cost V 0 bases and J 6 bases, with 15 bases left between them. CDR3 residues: CASSLSTRAVRNEQFF. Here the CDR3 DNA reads TGTGCCAGCAGTTTATCGACCCGAGCGGTCCGCAATGAGCAGTTCTTC.

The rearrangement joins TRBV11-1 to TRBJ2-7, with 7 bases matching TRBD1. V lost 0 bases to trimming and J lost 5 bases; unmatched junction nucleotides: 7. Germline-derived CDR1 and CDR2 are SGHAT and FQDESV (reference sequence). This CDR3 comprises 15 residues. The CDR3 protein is CASSLAATGIDEQYF. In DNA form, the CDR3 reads TGTGCCAGCAGCTTAGCAGCGACAGGGATAGACGAGCAGTACTTC.

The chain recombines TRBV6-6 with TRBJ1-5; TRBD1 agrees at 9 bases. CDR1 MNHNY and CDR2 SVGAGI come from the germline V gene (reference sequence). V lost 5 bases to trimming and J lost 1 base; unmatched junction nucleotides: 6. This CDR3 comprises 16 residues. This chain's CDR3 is CASSQLQGASNQPQHF. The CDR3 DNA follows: TGTGCCAGCAGTCAACTACAGGGGGCGAGCAATCAGCCCCAGCATTTT.

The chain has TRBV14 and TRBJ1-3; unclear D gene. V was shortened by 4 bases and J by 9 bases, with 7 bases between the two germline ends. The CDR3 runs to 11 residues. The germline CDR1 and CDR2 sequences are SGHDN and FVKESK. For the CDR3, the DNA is TGTGCCAGCAGCCGCGTCGGCACCATATATTTT. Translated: CASSRVGTIYF.

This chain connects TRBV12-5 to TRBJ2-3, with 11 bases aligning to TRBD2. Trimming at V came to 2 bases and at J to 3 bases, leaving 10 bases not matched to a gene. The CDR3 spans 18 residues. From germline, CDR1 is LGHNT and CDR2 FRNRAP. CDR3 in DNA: TGTGCTAGTGGTTTGACACCTATAGCGGGAGGGAGGACAGATACGCAGTATTTT. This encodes CASGLTPIAGGRTDTQYF.

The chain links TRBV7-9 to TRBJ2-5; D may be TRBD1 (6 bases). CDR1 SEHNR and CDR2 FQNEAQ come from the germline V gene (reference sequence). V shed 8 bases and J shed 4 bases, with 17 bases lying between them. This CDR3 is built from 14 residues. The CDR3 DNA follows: TGTGCCAGCGTCGGACCAGGGGCATCAGAGACCCAGTACTTC. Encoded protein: CASVGPGASETQYF.

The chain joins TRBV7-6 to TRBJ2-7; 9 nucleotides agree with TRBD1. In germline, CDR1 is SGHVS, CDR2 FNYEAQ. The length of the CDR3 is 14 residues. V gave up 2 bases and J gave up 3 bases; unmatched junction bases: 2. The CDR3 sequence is CASSLQGQGYEQYF. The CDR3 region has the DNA TGTGCCAGCAGCTTACAGGGACAGGGCTACGAGCAGTACTTC.

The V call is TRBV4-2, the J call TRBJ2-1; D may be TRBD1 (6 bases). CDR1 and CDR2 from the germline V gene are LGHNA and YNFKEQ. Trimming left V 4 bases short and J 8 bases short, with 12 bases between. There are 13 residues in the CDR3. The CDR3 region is CASSPGQRDEQFF. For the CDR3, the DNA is TGTGCCAGCAGCCCCGGACAGCGCGATGAGCAGTTCTTC.

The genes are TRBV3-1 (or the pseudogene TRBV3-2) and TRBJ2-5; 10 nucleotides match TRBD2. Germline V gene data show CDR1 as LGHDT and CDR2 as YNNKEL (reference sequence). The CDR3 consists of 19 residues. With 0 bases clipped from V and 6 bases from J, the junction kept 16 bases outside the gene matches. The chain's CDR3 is CASSQDKIVGLAALKTQYF. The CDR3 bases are TGTGCCAGCAGCCAAGATAAGATCGTAGGACTAGCGGCTTTGAAGACCCAGTACTTC.

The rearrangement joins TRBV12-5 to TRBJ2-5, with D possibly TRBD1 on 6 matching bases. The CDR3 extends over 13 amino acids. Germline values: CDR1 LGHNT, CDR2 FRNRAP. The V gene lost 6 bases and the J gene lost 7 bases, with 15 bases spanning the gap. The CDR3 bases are TGTGCTAGTGGACGCGAACCAGGGGTGACCCAGTACTTC. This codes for CASGREPGVTQYF.